The 26 T cell receptor beta chains below all came from one sample that was sequenced in a study of T cell responses to AZD1222 COVID-19 vaccine. Produced via immunoSEQ multiplex PCR; TCRdb's table is partial and in-frame only. The data show about 140,000 clones, under 95% seen once. The sample in question was peripheral blood, obtained 28 days after the second dose of the MenACWY control vaccine. Receptor source: an adult who received the MenACWY meningococcal vaccine as a control.

V is TRBV28 and J is TRBJ2-5, with 8 bases lining up with TRBD1. CDR1 is MDHEN and CDR2 is SYDVKM in the germline V gene. The CDR3 loop spans 15 amino acids. V gave up 7 bases and J gave up 4 bases; unmatched junction bases: 11. CDR3 residues: CASTLRQGLLETQYF. The CDR3 DNA sequence: TGTGCCAGCACCCTCAGACAGGGGTTGCTAGAGACCCAGTACTTC.

V and J are TRBV14 and TRBJ2-7; TRBD1 agrees at 8 bases. CDR1 and CDR2 (germline): SGHDN, FVKESK. The CDR3 runs 15 residues. The V gene end was trimmed by 2 bases and the J gene end by 3 bases; junction bases not matched to a gene: 6. This CDR3 is CASSQKTGARYEQYF. The CDR3 DNA is TGTGCCAGCAGCCAAAAGACAGGGGCACGCTACGAGCAGTACTTC. The full variable domain, rest sourced from reference TRBV14 and TRBJ2-7, is EAGVTQFPSHSVIEKGQTVTLRCDPISGHDNLYWYRRVMGKEIKFLLHFVKESKQDESGMPNNRFLAERTGGTYSTLKVQPAELEDSGVYFCASSQKTGARYEQYFGPGTRLTVT.

The chain is built from TRBV28 and TRBJ2-7; 7 bases fit TRBD1. The CDR3 totals 15 residues. Germline CDR1 reads MDHEN; CDR2 reads SYDVKM. The trim removed 7 bases at V and 5 bases at J, leaving 14 bases unmatched. CDR3 region: CASTGLSKGANEQYF. The CDR3 region has the DNA TGTGCCAGCACGGGGCTTAGCAAGGGGGCTAACGAGCAGTACTTC.

The chain has TRBV7-8 and TRBJ1-6; 8 bases align to TRBD1. The CDR3 spans 17 residues. The junction had 12 bases not matched to a gene; V was cut back by 2 bases and J by 9 bases. Germline assignment: CDR1 SGHVS and CDR2 FQNEAQ. The CDR3 spells CASSLLPPDRGGSPLHF. CDR3 sequence (DNA): TGTGCCAGCAGCTTATTGCCCCCCGACAGGGGTGGTTCACCCCTCCACTTT.

This rearrangement joins TRBV7-9 to TRBJ1-1; perhaps TRBD1 as D (5 bases). The CDR3 spans 16 residues. V was trimmed by 0 bases and J by 4 bases, leaving 15 bases between them. The germline gives CDR1 SEHNR, CDR2 FQNEAQ (reference sequence). The CDR3 reads CASSLAPGTAGTEAFF. DNA for the CDR3: TGTGCCAGCAGCTTAGCACCCGGGACCGCAGGCACTGAAGCTTTCTTT. Looking up the rest from reference TRBV7-9 and TRBJ1-1 gives the full variable domain: DTGVSQNPRHKITKRGQNVTFRCDPISEHNRLYWYRQTLGQGPEFLTYFQNEAQLEKSRLLSDRFSAERPKGSFSTLEIQRTEQGDSAMYLCASSLAPGTAGTEAFFGQGTRLTVV.

The chain recombines TRBV4-3 with TRBJ2-3, with TRBD1 matching 9 bases. The V gene end was trimmed by 0 bases and the J gene end by 5 bases; junction bases not matched to a gene: 9. From germline, CDR1 is LGHNA and CDR2 YSLEER. This CDR3 is built from 17 residues. The CDR3 is CASSQETDRGARDTQYF. The CDR3 DNA reads as TGCGCCAGCAGCCAAGAAACGGACAGGGGTGCGAGAGATACGCAGTATTTT.

The chain combines TRBV28 with TRBJ1-5; TRBD1 matches 9 bases. CDR1 is MDHEN and CDR2 is SYDVKM in the germline V gene. The V gene end was trimmed by 6 bases and the J gene end by 6 bases; junction bases not matched to a gene: 6. The CDR3 runs to 14 residues. The CDR3 is CASRTGGISQPQHF. The CDR3 region has the DNA TGTGCCAGCAGAACAGGGGGCATAAGTCAGCCCCAGCATTTT.

This clone has a handful of counts. The chain carries TRBV7-2 and TRBJ2-7; 8 bases match TRBD2. V was clipped by 6 bases and J by 1 base; unmatched bases: 8. The CDR3 covers 15 residues. Looked up from germline, CDR1 is SGHTA and CDR2 is FQGNSA. In nucleotides, the CDR3 is TGTGCCAGCAGAACTAGCGGAGGGGGATCCTACGAGCAGTACTTC. Its translation: CASRTSGGGSYEQYF.

The chain employs TRBV4-3 and TRBJ2-1, with TRBD2 matching over 14 bases. V trimming: 3 bases; J trimming: 6 bases; junction bases outside the gene matches: 4. CDR1 and CDR2 from the germline V gene are LGHNA and YSLEER. The CDR3 loop spans 16 amino acids. The CDR3 reads CASSQTSGRDVNEQFF. DNA of the CDR3: TGCGCCAGCAGCCAGACTAGCGGGAGGGACGTCAATGAGCAGTTCTTC.

This rearrangement joins TRBV28 to TRBJ2-2; 8 bases are a match to TRBD1. The trim removed 2 bases at V and 3 bases at J, leaving 2 bases unmatched. This CDR3 is 15 amino acids long. Germline CDR1 is MDHEN and CDR2 is SYDVKM. The CDR3 is CASSLGGQDTGELFF. The DNA for the CDR3 is TGTGCCAGCAGTTTAGGGGGACAGGACACCGGGGAGCTGTTTTTT.

This clone was seen only once. The chain is built from TRBV19 and TRBJ2-2; TRBD2 aligns across 7 bases. Germline lookup yields CDR1 LNHDA and CDR2 SQIVND (reference sequence). V was pared by 11 bases and J by 3 bases, with 12 bases of the junction left unmatched. The CDR3 spans 15 residues. The CDR3 DNA sequence: TGTGCCTGTCGGGGAGGGGCCTCCCACACCGGGGAGCTGTTTTTT. This encodes CACRGGASHTGELFF.

The chain carries TRBV7-6 and TRBJ2-1; TRBD2 matches 10 bases. Germline V gene lookup returns CDR1 SGHVS and CDR2 FNYEAQ. V shed 5 bases and J 0 bases; nucleotides not matched to a gene: 4. The CDR3 is made up of 16 amino acids. Here the CDR3 reads CASSPLAGVSYNEQFF. CDR3 sequence (DNA): TGTGCCAGCAGCCCGCTAGCGGGAGTCTCCTACAATGAGCAGTTCTTC.

The chain is built from TRBV12-3 or TRBV12-4 and TRBJ2-5; maybe TRBD1 (5 bases). The CDR3 runs 13 residues. The V end lost 3 bases, the J end lost 3 bases, and 8 bases lay between the germline ends. Written as DNA, the CDR3 is TGTGCCAGCAGTTTGGGCAGGGAAGAGACCCAGTACTTC. This codes for CASSLGREETQYF.

The J gene is TRBJ2-7, the V gene TRBV7-2; maybe TRBD1 (5 bases). Germline V lookup: CDR1 SGHTA, CDR2 FQGNSA. This CDR3 region has 13 residues. V lost 5 bases and J lost 2, with 10 bases in between. The CDR3 nucleotides are TGTGCCAGCAGCATGGACATCCCCTACGAGCAGTACTTC. It is translated as CASSMDIPYEQYF. Full variable domain (outside the CDR3, taken from reference TRBV7-2 and TRBJ2-7): GAGVSQSPSNKVTEKGKDVELRCDPISGHTALYWYRQSLGQGLEFLIYFQGNSAPDKSGLPSDRFSAERTGGSVSTLTIQRTQQEDSAVYLCASSMDIPYEQYFGPGTRLTVT.

The chain employs TRBV24-1 and TRBJ1-2; D is undetermined. Trimming took off 6 bases at V and 4 bases at J, with 20 bases between the two ends. This CDR3 comprises 16 residues. The germline V gene encodes CDR1 KGHDR and CDR2 SFDVKD. CDR3 nucleotide sequence: TGTGCCACCAGTTCGAAAGGGCTCGGGGAGCTCTATGGCTACACCTTC. Translating it yields CATSSKGLGELYGYTF.

Comments on this clone: At one end the junction does not follow the germline gene, possibly because of a read error. The CDR3 bases are TGCGCCAGCAGCCTGCAGACAGGGGGGGGTGAAAAACTGTTTTTT. Translation gives CASSLQTGGGEKLFF. The chain has TRBV7-9 and TRBJ1-4, with 9 bases matching TRBD1. The CDR3 spans 15 residues. Per the germline V gene, CDR1 is SEHNR and CDR2 is FQNEAQ (reference sequence).

The rearrangement links TRBV7-2 to TRBJ2-7; no clear D. Trimming stripped 3 bases from V and 1 base from J, with 16 bases between. Germline loops: CDR1 SGHTA, CDR2 FQGNSA. The CDR3 loop spans 16 amino acids. The chain's CDR3 is CASSFDHETISYEQYF. The CDR3 DNA sequence: TGTGCCAGCAGCTTCGATCATGAGACAATTTCCTACGAGCAGTACTTC.

V is TRBV6-5 and J is TRBJ1-2, with 9 nucleotides matching TRBD1. The germline CDR1 and CDR2 sequences are MNHEY and SVGAGI. V lost 6 bases, J lost 4 bases, and 6 bases stayed unmatched. The CDR3 contains 14 residues. This CDR3 reads CASSPGTGLYGYTF. The CDR3 DNA sequence: TGTGCCAGCAGCCCCGGGACAGGGCTCTATGGCTACACCTTC.

This chain uses TRBV29-1 with TRBJ2-5; 10 nucleotides agree with TRBD2. J gave up 5 bases and V 3 bases, and 12 bases lay outside the gene matches. The CDR3 runs to 16 residues. Germline CDR1 and CDR2: SQVTM and ANQGSEA. In DNA, the CDR3 is TGCAGCGTTGACAGATCTAGCGGGAGATCTTGGGAGACCCAGTACTTC. The encoded protein is CSVDRSSGRSWETQYF.

This chain connects TRBV7-9 to TRBJ1-2, with 10 bases lining up with TRBD1. V lost 0 bases, J lost 7 bases, and 5 bases stayed unmatched. The CDR3 sequence is 15 residues long. Germline-derived CDR1 and CDR2 are SEHNR and FQNEAQ (reference sequence). Here the CDR3 reads CASSLARDRGRGYTF. The DNA of the CDR3 is TGTGCCAGCAGCTTAGCCCGGGACAGGGGACGTGGCTACACCTTC.

The chain recombines TRBV19 with TRBJ1-3; 10 bases match TRBD1. V trimming: 5 bases; J trimming: 3 bases; junction bases outside the gene matches: 4. CDR1 and CDR2 from the germline V gene are LNHDA and SQIVND (reference sequence). This CDR3 has 15 residues. The CDR3: CASSVDRGLGNTIYF. The CDR3, as DNA: TGTGCCAGTAGTGTCGACAGGGGGCTTGGAAACACCATATATTTT.

The chain uses TRBV29-1 and TRBJ2-3, with TRBD2 matching over 16 bases. With 5 bases clipped from V and 2 bases from J, the junction kept 4 bases outside the gene matches. CDR3 length: 16 residues. Per germline, CDR1 SQVTM and CDR2 ANQGSEA. The CDR3 DNA follows: TGCAGCGTTCCGGGACTAGCGGGAGGGTTCACAGATACGCAGTATTTT. Protein: CSVPGLAGGFTDTQYF.

The count of this clone is one. This rearrangement joins TRBV28 to TRBJ1-1; D unresolved. The V end was cut by 1 base, the J end by 0 bases, with 9 bases between. From germline, CDR1 is MDHEN and CDR2 SYDVKM. This CDR3 is 15 amino acids long. CDR3 nucleotide sequence: TGTGCCAGCAGTTTATCGGGGAGGGTGAACACTGAAGCTTTCTTT. This translates into CASSLSGRVNTEAFF. The full variable domain, rest sourced from reference TRBV28 and TRBJ1-1, is DVKVTQSSRYLVKRTGEKVFLECVQDMDHENMFWYRQDPGLGLRLIYFSYDVKMKEKGDIPEGYSVSREKKERFSLILESASTNQTSMYLCASSLSGRVNTEAFFGQGTRLTVV.

The chain carries TRBV19 and TRBJ1-5; no definite D call. The length of the CDR3 is 12 residues. CDR1 and CDR2 (germline): LNHDA, SQIVND (reference sequence). Between the trimmed V and J ends, which lost 3 bases and 1 base, there was a span of 1 base. The CDR3 here is CASSMSNQPQHF. CDR3 in DNA: TGTGCCAGTAGTATGAGCAATCAGCCCCAGCATTTT.

The chain carries TRBV6-6 and TRBJ2-1; D gene ambiguous. The length of the CDR3 is 15 residues. V shed 3 bases and J shed 2 bases, with 11 bases lying between them. Germline V CDR1 and CDR2: MNHNY, SVGAGI (reference sequence). CDR3 in DNA: TGTGCCAGCAGTTATTCCGACCTCACCTACAATGAGCAGTTCTTC. Translated, it gives CASSYSDLTYNEQFF.

The V gene is TRBV2, the J gene TRBJ1-5; D remains ambiguous. CDR3 length: 14 residues. In germline, CDR1 is SNHLY, CDR2 FYNNEI. Trimming cost V 1 base and J 6 bases, with 10 bases left between them. CDR3 DNA sequence: TGTGCCAGCAGTGAAGGGGATTTGTTTCAGCCCCAGCATTTT. Its protein product is CASSEGDLFQPQHF. Full variable domain (remainder filled in from reference TRBV2 and TRBJ1-5): EPEVTQTPSHQVTQMGQEVILRCVPISNHLYFYWYRQILGQKVEFLVSFYNNEISEKSEIFDDQFSVERPDGSNFTLKIRSTKLEDSAMYFCASSEGDLFQPQHFGDGTRLSIL.